The clone carrying this TCR beta chain was recorded only once. This entry is derived from a study of blood T cell repertoires in COVID-19. Produced via immunoSEQ multiplex PCR; TCRdb's table is partial and in-frame only. The table has 150,000 to 200,000 clones, approximately 80% seen once; the top ten hold over 9.5%. J gave up 1 base and V 6 bases, and 4 bases lay outside the gene matches. The CDR3 spans 15 residues. Germline CDR1 MNHEY, CDR2 SVGAGI. The rearrangement links TRBV6-5 to TRBJ2-1; 9 bases line up with TRBD1. This sequence originates from a man in his forties who had recovered from COVID-19. Specimen: PBMCs or T cells enriched from blood (not recorded which). CDR3 protein: CASSRTGDSYNEQFF. The CDR3 nucleotides are TGTGCCAGCAGCCGGACAGGGGATTCCTACAATGAGCAGTTCTTC.